Each of the 21 T cell receptor beta chains below was sequenced from the same sample in a study of CD8+ T cells in alopecia areata. cDNA serving as the sequencing template came from extracted, reverse transcribed RNA. Some clones are missing from TCRdb's copy, which holds only in-frame ones; the method was immunoSEQ multiplex PCR. In the table there are about 140,000 clones, 55% of which are singletons. The sample was CD4+ T cells sorted from blood. The receptor set was obtained from a human donor in good health.

The V and J genes are TRBV7-9 and TRBJ1-5; the match to TRBD1 covers 7 bases. Trimming cost V 4 bases and J 2 bases; bases outside gene matches: 5. The V gene's germline CDR1 is SEHNR and CDR2 FQNEAQ (reference sequence). The CDR3 has 15 residues. CDR3 nucleotides: TGTGCCAGCAGCTCGATCGGGACAGGCAATCAGCCCCAGCATTTT. Translation gives CASSSIGTGNQPQHF.

This clone was seen only a few times. This sequence joins TRBV28 and TRBJ2-1; TRBD2 might be the D (6 bases). The CDR3 sequence is 11 residues long. Germline V gene sequence: CDR1 MDHEN, CDR2 SYDVKM. V was pared by 6 bases and J by 10 bases, with 10 bases between. The CDR3 sequence is CASRALAEQFF. In DNA form, the CDR3 reads TGTGCCAGCAGAGCTCTAGCGGAGCAGTTCTTC.

This clone has just a few counts. The V and J genes are TRBV2 and TRBJ2-3; 9 bases line up with TRBD2. The germline gives CDR1 SNHLY, CDR2 FYNNEI. The length of the CDR3 is 15 residues. The ends lost 3 bases at V and 7 bases at J; junction bases unmatched: 8. The CDR3 reads CASSDNSGRLNTQYF. For the CDR3, the DNA is TGTGCCAGCAGTGATAATAGCGGGAGACTAAATACGCAGTATTTT. Filled out from reference TRBV2 and TRBJ2-3, the complete variable domain reads EPEVTQTPSHQVTQMGQEVILRCVPISNHLYFYWYRQILGQKVEFLVSFYNNEISEKSEIFDDQFSVERPDGSNFTLKIRSTKLEDSAMYFCASSDNSGRLNTQYFGPGTRLTVL.

The V and J genes are TRBV29-1 and TRBJ2-7, with D tentatively TRBD1 or TRBD2 (5 bases each). Germline CDR1 and CDR2: SQVTM and ANQGSEA. CDR3 size: 10 residues. Trimming pared 4 bases from V and 6 bases from J, leaving 7 bases between. The CDR3 spells CSVGGPEQYF. The CDR3 DNA reads TGCAGCGTTGGGGGACCCGAGCAGTACTTC.

The V call is TRBV7-9, the J call TRBJ2-2; D may match TRBD1 or TRBD2 (5 bases each). Germline V gives CDR1 SEHNR, CDR2 FQNEAQ (reference sequence). Deletions cut 5 bases from V and 3 bases from J, with 19 bases between. The CDR3 sequence is 17 residues long. The CDR3 region is CASSPTRGVLDTGELFF. CDR3 bases: TGTGCCAGCAGCCCTACGAGGGGCGTACTGGACACCGGGGAGCTGTTTTTT.

V usage is TRBV27 and J usage is TRBJ1-2; D possibly corresponds to TRBD1 (5 bases). The V and J ends lost 4 bases and 4 bases respectively, with 16 bases between them. CDR3 length: 15 amino acids. The germline CDR1 and CDR2 sequences are MNHEY and SMNVEV (reference sequence). The CDR3 loop is CASSSPMGGSYGYTF. Written as DNA, the CDR3 is TGTGCCAGCAGTTCCCCGATGGGGGGAAGCTATGGCTACACCTTC.

The rearrangement joins TRBV5-6 to TRBJ1-5; D is uncertain. Trimming took 4 bases from V and 0 from J, leaving 11 bases between them. This CDR3 comprises 15 residues. In germline, CDR1 is SGHDT, CDR2 YYEEEE. The CDR3 region is CASSLGSISNQPQHF. CDR3 coding DNA: TGTGCCAGCAGCCTCGGGTCCATTAGCAATCAGCCCCAGCATTTT.

The chain links TRBV5-1 to TRBJ2-1; D ambiguous. This CDR3 contains 16 residues. Germline values: CDR1 SGHRS, CDR2 YFSETQ. Trimming removed 0 bases from V and 2 bases from J, with 12 bases in between. CDR3 sequence: CASSLAVNTPYNEQFF. CDR3 nucleotides: TGCGCCAGCAGCTTGGCCGTGAACACTCCCTACAATGAGCAGTTCTTC.

This clone was seen many times. The CDR3 here is CASRGSGTGGEQFF. The CDR3 nucleotides are TGCGCCAGCAGAGGATCCGGGACAGGGGGTGAGCAGTTCTTC. V usage is TRBV23-1 and J usage is TRBJ2-1; 11 positions match TRBD1. TRBV23-1 is treated as an ORF (open reading frame) with a function not yet certain. V was pared by 6 bases and J by 9 bases, with 7 bases of the junction left unmatched. The CDR3 length is 14 residues.

This chain uses TRBV25-1 with TRBJ2-6; 9 positions match TRBD1. The CDR3 spans 16 residues. Germline V gene lookup returns CDR1 MGHDK and CDR2 SYGVNS. Germline trimming cut 5 bases from V and 2 bases from J; bases unmatched to any gene: 4. CDR3 region: CASSRQGVTGANVLTF. Here the CDR3 DNA reads TGTGCCAGCAGTCGACAGGGGGTCACTGGGGCCAACGTCCTGACTTTC.

The rearrangement links TRBV10-2 to TRBJ2-7, with TRBD2 identical over 7 bases. Germline V gene lookup returns CDR1 WSHSY and CDR2 SAAADI. The CDR3 spans 13 residues. V lost 3 bases to trimming and J lost 2 bases; unmatched junction nucleotides: 1. Written as DNA, the CDR3 is TGCGCCAGCAGTGAAGGGAGGGCCTACGAGCAGTACTTC. Encoded protein: CASSEGRAYEQYF.

This clone was counted between two and nine times. The V and J genes are TRBV2 and TRBJ2-3; D is possibly TRBD2 (6 bases). The CDR3 has 15 residues. Per germline, CDR1 SNHLY and CDR2 FYNNEI. Trimming left V 6 bases short and J 2 bases short, with 15 bases between. The CDR3 loop reads CASRLRDWATDTQYF. The CDR3 DNA reads as TGTGCCAGCAGGCTCCGGGACTGGGCCACAGATACGCAGTATTTT.

J is TRBJ2-7 and V is TRBV4-1; D is perhaps TRBD1 or TRBD2 (5 bases each). With 4 bases removed from V and 1 base from J, the gap between germline ends came to 17 bases. The CDR3 spans 16 residues. CDR1 MGHRA and CDR2 YSYEKL come from the germline V gene. CDR3 nucleotide sequence: TGCGCCAGCAGCCCCCGACCCCGGGGCGCATCCTACGAGCAGTACTTC. It translates to CASSPRPRGASYEQYF.

This clone was detected only a few times. The chain employs TRBV2 and TRBJ1-2; 10 nucleotides align to TRBD1. Trimming cost V 6 bases and J 3 bases; bases outside gene matches: 1. This CDR3 comprises 13 residues. CDR1 is SNHLY and CDR2 is FYNNEI in the germline V gene. The DNA of the CDR3 is TGTGCCAGCAGAGGGACAGGGGACTATGGCTACACCTTC. Amino acids: CASRGTGDYGYTF.

The chain employs TRBV6-6 and TRBJ2-6; no clear D. The CDR3 covers 16 residues. The ends were cut back, 6 bases at V and 0 bases at J, with 12 bases in the middle. Germline V gene data show CDR1 as MNHNY and CDR2 as SVGAGI (reference sequence). The CDR3 region is CASRATQASGANVLTF. The CDR3 DNA is TGTGCCAGCAGGGCGACGCAGGCCTCTGGGGCCAACGTCCTGACTTTC.

This chain links TRBV27 with TRBJ2-3; weak D call: TRBD1 (5 bases). This CDR3 has 15 amino acids. V shed 6 bases and J shed 1 base, with 14 bases lying between them. Germline-derived CDR1 and CDR2 are MNHEY and SMNVEV (reference sequence). CDR3 in DNA: TGTGCCAGCAGCTTACAGGTTGACCGCACAGATACGCAGTATTTT. It encodes CASSLQVDRTDTQYF.

The chain has TRBV29-1 and TRBJ2-1; D possibly corresponds to TRBD1 (5 bases). Per germline, CDR1 SQVTM and CDR2 ANQGSEA. The CDR3 totals 14 residues. V lost 5 bases, J lost 1 base, and 12 bases lay in between. The CDR3 reads CSVRDSRSYNEQFF. CDR3 DNA sequence: TGCAGCGTTCGAGACAGCCGATCCTACAATGAGCAGTTCTTC.

The CDR3 sequence: CSVENRAYNEQFF. In DNA, the CDR3 is TGCAGCGTTGAAAATAGGGCATACAATGAGCAGTTCTTC. The chain is built from TRBV29-1 and TRBJ2-1; D is uncertain. The CDR3 totals 13 residues. V was clipped by 2 bases and J by 4 bases, with 9 bases between them. Germline loops: CDR1 SQVTM, CDR2 ANQGSEA.

J is TRBJ2-7 and V is TRBV6-6; D remains ambiguous. The germline V gene has CDR1 MNHNY and CDR2 SVGAGI (reference sequence). There are 13 residues in the CDR3. Trimming cost V 6 bases and J 1 base, with 10 bases left between them. CDR3 residues: CASSSDGSYEQYF. The CDR3 DNA is TGTGCCAGCAGCTCAGACGGATCCTACGAGCAGTACTTC.

The chain uses TRBV5-1 and TRBJ2-5; TRBD2 agrees at 9 bases. Per germline, CDR1 SGHRS and CDR2 YFSETQ. The CDR3 totals 16 residues. V lost 5 bases to trimming and J lost 0 bases; unmatched junction nucleotides: 8. The CDR3 DNA is TGCGCCAGCAGGGGAAGGCGGGAGGGGAACCAAGAGACCCAGTACTTC. This gives the protein CASRGRREGNQETQYF.

This clone was detected a few times. This sequence joins TRBV14 and TRBJ2-1; D not resolved. The CDR3 covers 11 residues. V shed 0 bases and J shed 9 bases, with 3 bases lying between them. Germline assignment: CDR1 SGHDN and CDR2 FVKESK. The DNA for the CDR3 is TGTGCCAGCAGCCAAGAGGTTGAGCAGTTCTTC. It specifies CASSQEVEQFF.